These T cell receptor beta chains were read from a single sample in a study of CD8 T cells in Susac syndrome. In TCRdb, the immunoSEQ multiplex PCR reads were re-called with MiXCR into one record per CDR3 protein. This sample has some 120,000 distinct CDR3 sequences, with around 96% found just once. Material for sequencing was CD4+ T cells from PBMCs. Every receptor here comes from a human donor in good health. CDR3s include the opening cysteine and the closing phenylalanine or tryptophan. Fields, in order: J gene, clone size, V gene, D gene, CDR3 DNA, CDR3 protein. D genes are given only for firm matches. Size is stated for part of the rows, as once, few or many counts, or as a class when the clone is expanded.

j_call: TRBJ1-1
clone_size: NA
v_call: TRBV19
d_call: NA
cdr3_nt: TGTGCCAGTAAAGCGGAAGCGAACACTGAAGCTTTCTTT
cdr3_aa: CASKAEANTEAFF

j_call: TRBJ2-2
clone_size: once
v_call: TRBV12-3/TRBV12-4
d_call: TRBD2
cdr3_nt: TGTGCCACCGGGGGGGCAGGGCCCACCGGGGAGCTGTTTTTT
cdr3_aa: CATGGAGPTGELFF

j_call: TRBJ1-5
clone_size: NA
v_call: TRBV23-1
d_call: TRBD1
cdr3_nt: TGCGCCAGCGGCCAGACAGGGGAGGTCGGTCAGCCCCAGCATTTT
cdr3_aa: CASGQTGEVGQPQHF

j_call: TRBJ2-7
clone_size: NA
v_call: TRBV12-3/TRBV12-4
d_call: NA
cdr3_nt: TGTGCCACCAGTCAAAAGTCCTACGAGCAGTACTTC
cdr3_aa: CATSQKSYEQYF

j_call: TRBJ2-2
clone_size: NA
v_call: TRBV4-1
d_call: TRBD2
cdr3_nt: TGCGCCAGCAGCCAAGATCTAGCGGGCAGACTGGGAACCGGGGAGCTGTTTTTT
cdr3_aa: CASSQDLAGRLGTGELFF

j_call: TRBJ2-4
clone_size: NA
v_call: TRBV7-6
d_call: NA
cdr3_nt: TGTGCCAGCAGCGGAAGGGGCAAGGGCGGGGCCAAAAACATTCAGTACTTC
cdr3_aa: CASSGRGKGGAKNIQYF

j_call: TRBJ1-4
clone_size: NA
v_call: TRBV7-9
d_call: NA
cdr3_nt: TGTGCCAGCAGAGGTGATCGGTTCGAAAAACTGTTTTTT
cdr3_aa: CASRGDRFEKLFF

j_call: TRBJ2-1
clone_size: once
v_call: TRBV27
d_call: TRBD2
cdr3_nt: TGTGCCAGCAGTTTCCAGCGGGGGGTGCTCAATGAGCAGTTCTTC
cdr3_aa: CASSFQRGVLNEQFF

j_call: TRBJ2-4
clone_size: NA
v_call: TRBV3-1
d_call: NA
cdr3_nt: TGTGCCAGCAGCCAACAGGGAATATCCAAAAACATTCAGTACTTC
cdr3_aa: CASSQQGISKNIQYF

j_call: TRBJ2-1
clone_size: once
v_call: TRBV15
d_call: TRBD2
cdr3_nt: TGTGCCACCAGCAGAGATATTAGGGCGGGAGTTGGGGGTGAGCAGTTCTTC
cdr3_aa: CATSRDIRAGVGGEQFF

j_call: TRBJ1-5
clone_size: NA
v_call: TRBV2
d_call: NA
cdr3_nt: TGTGCCAGCATTAACGAGGCAGGCAATCAGCCCCAGCATTTT
cdr3_aa: CASINEAGNQPQHF

j_call: TRBJ2-7
clone_size: NA
v_call: TRBV5-1
d_call: NA
cdr3_nt: TGCGCCAGCAGCTTGACGCAAACCTACGAGCAGTACTTC
cdr3_aa: CASSLTQTYEQYF

j_call: TRBJ1-5
clone_size: NA
v_call: TRBV28
d_call: NA
cdr3_nt: TGTGCCAGCAGTTTTCAGGCTAGCAATCAGCCCCAGCATTTT
cdr3_aa: CASSFQASNQPQHF

j_call: TRBJ2-3
clone_size: once
v_call: TRBV6-1
d_call: TRBD2
cdr3_nt: TGTGCCAGCAGCAATCCATACGGGCTAGCGGGAGGGGCAGATACGCAGTATTTT
cdr3_aa: CASSNPYGLAGGADTQYF

j_call: TRBJ1-4
clone_size: NA
v_call: TRBV7-9
d_call: NA
cdr3_nt: TGTGCCAGCAGCTTAGTCGAGGGCAAACTGTTTTTT
cdr3_aa: CASSLVEGKLFF

j_call: TRBJ2-1
clone_size: once
v_call: TRBV3-1
d_call: NA
cdr3_nt: TGTGCCAGCAGCCAAGTGGTCGGGCCGTCGCGGTTCAATGAGCAGTTCTTC
cdr3_aa: CASSQVVGPSRFNEQFF

j_call: TRBJ1-1
clone_size: once
v_call: TRBV3-1
d_call: NA
cdr3_nt: TGTGCCAGCAGCCAATACGACAGGTTGAACACTGAAGCTTTCTTT
cdr3_aa: CASSQYDRLNTEAFF

j_call: TRBJ2-7
clone_size: NA
v_call: TRBV29-1
d_call: NA
cdr3_nt: TGCAGCGTTGGTGGGACCGACGAGCAGTACTTC
cdr3_aa: CSVGGTDEQYF

j_call: TRBJ2-3
clone_size: NA
v_call: TRBV28
d_call: NA
cdr3_nt: TGTGCCAGCAGGCGGGGAGGTCCTAGCACAGATACGCAGTATTTT
cdr3_aa: CASRRGGPSTDTQYF

j_call: TRBJ2-3
clone_size: NA
v_call: TRBV12-3/TRBV12-4
d_call: TRBD2
cdr3_nt: TGTGCCAGCAGTTTAACGGGAGGGCCGACAGATACGCAGTATTTT
cdr3_aa: CASSLTGGPTDTQYF

j_call: TRBJ2-7
clone_size: few
v_call: TRBV29-1
d_call: TRBD1
cdr3_nt: TGCAGCGCCGGACAGGGGATATACGAGCAGTACTTC
cdr3_aa: CSAGQGIYEQYF

j_call: TRBJ1-5
clone_size: NA
v_call: TRBV10-2
d_call: NA
cdr3_nt: TGCGCCAGCAGTGGGCAGACCAATCAGCCCCAGCATTTT
cdr3_aa: CASSGQTNQPQHF

j_call: TRBJ1-1
clone_size: NA
v_call: TRBV28
d_call: NA
cdr3_nt: TGTGCCAGCAGTTCAACCTACACTGAAGCTTTCTTT
cdr3_aa: CASSSTYTEAFF

j_call: TRBJ2-7
clone_size: NA
v_call: TRBV18
d_call: NA
cdr3_nt: TGTGCCAGCTCACCAGGAGGAGTTACCTCCGAGCAGTACTTC
cdr3_aa: CASSPGGVTSEQYF

j_call: TRBJ2-7
clone_size: NA
v_call: TRBV5-4
d_call: NA
cdr3_nt: TGTGCCAGCAGCGCCCAAGGTAGGGAGCAGTACTTC
cdr3_aa: CASSAQGREQYF

j_call: TRBJ1-5
clone_size: NA
v_call: TRBV28
d_call: TRBD1
cdr3_nt: TGTGCCAGCAGTCGAGGTCAGGGGGCAGGGCAGCCCCAGCATTTT
cdr3_aa: CASSRGQGAGQPQHF

j_call: TRBJ1-1
clone_size: once
v_call: TRBV7-2
d_call: NA
cdr3_nt: TGTGCCAGCCTTAACGGGGGTGGAAACACTGAAGCTTTCTTT
cdr3_aa: CASLNGGGNTEAFF

j_call: TRBJ1-3
clone_size: NA
v_call: TRBV7-2
d_call: NA
cdr3_nt: TGTGCCAGCAGCTTAGACAACACCATATATTTT
cdr3_aa: CASSLDNTIYF

j_call: TRBJ2-6
clone_size: once
v_call: TRBV19
d_call: NA
cdr3_nt: TGTGCCAGCAGGACTCCTTCCCCCTCTGGGGCCAACGTCCTGACTTTC
cdr3_aa: CASRTPSPSGANVLTF

j_call: TRBJ1-5
clone_size: NA
v_call: TRBV6-5
d_call: NA
cdr3_nt: TGTGCCAGCGCCTACGACAGTTCCAATCAGCCCCAGCATTTT
cdr3_aa: CASAYDSSNQPQHF

j_call: TRBJ1-2
clone_size: NA
v_call: TRBV20-1
d_call: NA
cdr3_nt: TGCAGTGCTCCGGACAGCCCCTATGGCTACACCTTC
cdr3_aa: CSAPDSPYGYTF

j_call: TRBJ2-4
clone_size: NA
v_call: TRBV20-1
d_call: NA
cdr3_nt: TGCAGTGCTAGAGCTCTAGGGGGCATTCAGTACTTC
cdr3_aa: CSARALGGIQYF

j_call: TRBJ2-1
clone_size: NA
v_call: TRBV18
d_call: NA
cdr3_nt: TGTGCCAGCTCACCATCGACAGGAACGACCCTGGAAGAGCAGTTCTTC
cdr3_aa: CASSPSTGTTLEEQFF

j_call: TRBJ1-1
clone_size: NA
v_call: TRBV28
d_call: NA
cdr3_nt: TGTGCCAGCAGTTTAGTCCCGGTTGAGGCTTTCTTT
cdr3_aa: CASSLVPVEAFF

j_call: TRBJ1-5
clone_size: NA
v_call: TRBV7-8
d_call: TRBD1
cdr3_nt: TGTGCCAGCAGCCGACAGGGGGATAGCAATCAGCCCCAGCATTTT
cdr3_aa: CASSRQGDSNQPQHF

j_call: TRBJ2-5
clone_size: NA
v_call: TRBV28
d_call: NA
cdr3_nt: TGTGCCAGCAGGGGGACTCCTAAGGGGACCCAGTACTTC
cdr3_aa: CASRGTPKGTQYF

j_call: TRBJ2-5
clone_size: NA
v_call: TRBV19
d_call: NA
cdr3_nt: TGTGCCAGTAGTATGTGGGCTAGCGCCAACCAAGAGACCCAGTACTTC
cdr3_aa: CASSMWASANQETQYF

j_call: TRBJ2-1
clone_size: NA
v_call: TRBV7-9
d_call: NA
cdr3_nt: TGTGCCAGCAGCGCACTTGTTGGCTCCCCGGCCTACAATGAGCAGTTCTTC
cdr3_aa: CASSALVGSPAYNEQFF

j_call: TRBJ2-7
clone_size: NA
v_call: TRBV7-2
d_call: NA
cdr3_nt: TGTGCCAGCAGCTTGAGCGTGTACGAGCAGTACTTC
cdr3_aa: CASSLSVYEQYF

j_call: TRBJ1-5
clone_size: NA
v_call: TRBV19
d_call: NA
cdr3_nt: TGTGCCAGTAGTATAGTAACCAGCTTTCGGCCCCAGCATTTT
cdr3_aa: CASSIVTSFRPQHF

j_call: TRBJ1-5
clone_size: NA
v_call: TRBV6-6
d_call: NA
cdr3_nt: TGTGCCAGCACCCCCGCTGGGGGGAACAATCAGCCCCAGCATTTT
cdr3_aa: CASTPAGGNNQPQHF

j_call: TRBJ2-5
clone_size: NA
v_call: TRBV3-1
d_call: NA
cdr3_nt: TGTGCCAGCAGCACCACGACCACGACCCAGTACTTC
cdr3_aa: CASSTTTTTQYF

j_call: TRBJ2-5
clone_size: NA
v_call: TRBV5-1
d_call: NA
cdr3_nt: TGCGCCAGCAGCCTTCAAGGATCGGCGGGGGAGACCCAGTACTTC
cdr3_aa: CASSLQGSAGETQYF

j_call: TRBJ2-5
clone_size: NA
v_call: TRBV12-3/TRBV12-4
d_call: TRBD1
cdr3_nt: TGTGCCAGCAATTCCCGGGACAGGACACAAGAGACCCAGTACTTC
cdr3_aa: CASNSRDRTQETQYF

j_call: TRBJ2-3
clone_size: NA
v_call: TRBV29-1
d_call: NA
cdr3_nt: TGCAGCGTTGAAGATTGGGGGACCGATACGCAGTATTTT
cdr3_aa: CSVEDWGTDTQYF